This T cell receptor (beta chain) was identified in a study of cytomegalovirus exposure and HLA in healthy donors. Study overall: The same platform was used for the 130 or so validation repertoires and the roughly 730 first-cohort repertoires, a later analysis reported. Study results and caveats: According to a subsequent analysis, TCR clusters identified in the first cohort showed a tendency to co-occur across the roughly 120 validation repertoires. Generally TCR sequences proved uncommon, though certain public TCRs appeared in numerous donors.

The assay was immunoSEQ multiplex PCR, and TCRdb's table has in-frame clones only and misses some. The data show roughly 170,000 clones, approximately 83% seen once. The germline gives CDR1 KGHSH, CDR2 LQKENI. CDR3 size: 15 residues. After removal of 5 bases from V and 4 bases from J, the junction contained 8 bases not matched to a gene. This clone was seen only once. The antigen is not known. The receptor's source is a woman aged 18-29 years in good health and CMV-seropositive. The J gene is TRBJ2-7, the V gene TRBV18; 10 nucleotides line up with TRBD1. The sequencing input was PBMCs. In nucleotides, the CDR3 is TGTGCCAGCTCATTCGACAGGGGGCAGCATTACGAGCAGTACTTC. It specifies CASSFDRGQHYEQYF.